This record covers a single T cell receptor (beta chain). Its antigen is undetermined. Primers for the PCR totalled 60 Vbeta and 13 Jbeta. The method was immunoSEQ multiplex PCR; TCRdb's version includes in-frame clones alone and lacks a portion of them. The profile shows roughly 180,000 clones, around 80% of them singletons. Donors in the study were healthy people who gave bone marrow. This sample was taken from a study of cytomegalovirus exposure and HLA in healthy donors. Overall study context: HLA-typed donors contributed around 85 million unique TCRs, which were held in an early data release. Study-level points and caveats: The likely explanation for a cluster of highly shared sequence variants was sequencing artifact.

The CDR3 loop spans 17 amino acids. The chain uses TRBV12-2 and TRBJ2-3; the D call TRBD2 from the table was never checked on the DNA. TRBV12-2 is marked as a pseudogene. The TCR was taken from a woman in her fifties or sixties in good health and CMV-seropositive. Material for sequencing was PBMCs. DNA of the CDR3: TGTGCAAGTCGCGGGAAGGGACTAGCGGGAGACACAGATACGCAGTATTTT. Translating it yields CASRGKGLAGDTDTQYF.